The present TCR beta chain was sequenced within a study of OX40 agonist ivuxolimab in advanced cancers. General observations from the study: CD4+ and CD8+ blood T cells expanded clonally by week 6 at 0.1 to 3.0 mg/kg. It was not determined which antigens were specifically recognized by the peripheral T cells that had undergone clonal expansion. Some nonresponders additionally presented with little normalized T-cell clonal expansion.

Sequencing was performed with immunoSEQ multiplex PCR; in TCRdb, only in-frame clones are kept and a portion is missing. The sample carries some 60,000 clones, about 91% recorded once. Worth noting for this clone: Its target is not known.

The CDR3 is 17 amino acids. Germline assignment: CDR1 MNHEY and CDR2 SMNVEV (reference sequence). The TCR was taken from an adult with an advanced solid tumor such as melanoma, head and neck, liver or kidney cancer. Sequencing used CD4+ or CD8+ T cells sorted from blood, obtained in a trial of the OX40 agonist ivuxolimab. The genes are TRBV27 and TRBJ2-5, with D perhaps matching TRBD2 (6 bases). Gene TRBJ2-7 matches the end of the DNA better, so the J call may be wrong. The CDR3 sequence is CASSFALPAGPSYEQYF. The CDR3 DNA is TGTGCCAGCAGTTTCGCCCTCCCTGCGGGGCCGTCCTACGAGCAGTACTTC.